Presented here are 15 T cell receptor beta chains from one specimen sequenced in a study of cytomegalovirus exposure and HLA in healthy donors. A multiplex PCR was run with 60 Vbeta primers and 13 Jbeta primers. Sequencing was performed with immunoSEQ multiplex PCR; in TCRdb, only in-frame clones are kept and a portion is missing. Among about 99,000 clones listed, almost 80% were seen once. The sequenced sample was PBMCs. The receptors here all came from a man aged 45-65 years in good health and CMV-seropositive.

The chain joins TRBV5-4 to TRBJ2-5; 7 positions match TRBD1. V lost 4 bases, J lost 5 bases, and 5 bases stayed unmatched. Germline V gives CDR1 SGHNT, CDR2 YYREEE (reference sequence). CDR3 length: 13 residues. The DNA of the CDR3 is TGTGCCAGCAGCCCGACAGGGACGGAGACCCAGTACTTC. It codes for CASSPTGTETQYF.

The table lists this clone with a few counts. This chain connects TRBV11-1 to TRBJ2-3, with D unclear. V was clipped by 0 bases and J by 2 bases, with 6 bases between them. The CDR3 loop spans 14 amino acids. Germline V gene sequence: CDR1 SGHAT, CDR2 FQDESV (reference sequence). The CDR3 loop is CASSLALYTDTQYF. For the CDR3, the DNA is TGTGCCAGCAGCTTAGCCCTATACACAGATACGCAGTATTTT. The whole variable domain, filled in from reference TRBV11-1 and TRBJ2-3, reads EAEVAQSPRYKITEKSQAVAFWCDPISGHATLYWYRQILGQGPELLVQFQDESVVDDSQLPKDRFSAERLKGVDSTLKIQPAELGDSAMYLCASSLALYTDTQYFGPGTRLTVL.

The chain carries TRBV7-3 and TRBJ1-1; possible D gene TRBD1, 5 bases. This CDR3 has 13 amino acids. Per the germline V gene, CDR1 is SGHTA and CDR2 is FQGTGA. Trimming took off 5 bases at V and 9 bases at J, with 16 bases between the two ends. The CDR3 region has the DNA TGTGCCAGCAGCCGTGGGTCGGGGGAAAAAGCTTTCTTT. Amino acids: CASSRGSGEKAFF. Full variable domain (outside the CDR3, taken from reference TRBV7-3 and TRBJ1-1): GAGVSQTPSNKVTEKGKYVELRCDPISGHTALYWYRQSLGQGPEFLIYFQGTGAADDSGLPNDRFFAVRPEGSVSTLKIQRTERGDSAVYLCASSRGSGEKAFFGQGTRLTVV.

CDR3 sequence (DNA): TGTGCCAGCAGTGAGTGGGTGAAGCTACAGGGACCCTATGGCTACACCTTC. It yields the protein CASSEWVKLQGPYGYTF. The gene calls are TRBV2 and TRBJ1-2, with a weak D call TRBD1 (6 bases). The germline V gene encodes CDR1 SNHLY and CDR2 FYNNEI. The CDR3 loop spans 17 amino acids. With 3 bases removed from V and 4 bases from J, the gap between germline ends came to 21 bases.

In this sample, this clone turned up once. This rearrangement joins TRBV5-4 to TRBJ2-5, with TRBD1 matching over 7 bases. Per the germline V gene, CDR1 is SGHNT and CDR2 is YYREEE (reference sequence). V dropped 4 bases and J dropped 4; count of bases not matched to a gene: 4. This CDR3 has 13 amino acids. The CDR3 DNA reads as TGTGCCAGCAGCCCAGGGACAGTAGAGACCCAGTACTTC. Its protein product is CASSPGTVETQYF.

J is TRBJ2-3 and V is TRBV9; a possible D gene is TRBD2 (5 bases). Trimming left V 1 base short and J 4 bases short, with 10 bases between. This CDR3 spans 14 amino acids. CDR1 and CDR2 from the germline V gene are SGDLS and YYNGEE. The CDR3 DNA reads TGTGCCAGCAGCGTAATAGGGAGCGCAGATACGCAGTATTTT. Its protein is CASSVIGSADTQYF.

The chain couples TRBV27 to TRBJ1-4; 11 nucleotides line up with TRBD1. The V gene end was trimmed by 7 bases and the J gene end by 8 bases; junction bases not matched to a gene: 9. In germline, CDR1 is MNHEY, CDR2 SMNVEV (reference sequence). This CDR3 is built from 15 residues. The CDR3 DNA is TGTGCCAGCAAGCGCGGGACAGGGGGAAGAGAAAAACTGTTTTTT. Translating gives CASKRGTGGREKLFF.

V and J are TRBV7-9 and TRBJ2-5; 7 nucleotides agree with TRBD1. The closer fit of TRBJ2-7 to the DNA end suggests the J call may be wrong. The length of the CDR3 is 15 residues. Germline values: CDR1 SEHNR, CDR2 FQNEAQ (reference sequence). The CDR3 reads CASSPTGVGSYEQYF. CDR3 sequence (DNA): TGTGCCAGCAGCCCCACAGGGGTGGGCTCCTACGAGCAGTACTTC.

The CDR3: CASSGGSQGDYGYTF. In nucleotides, the CDR3 is TGTGCCAGCAGCGGAGGGTCACAGGGGGACTATGGCTACACCTTC. The chain links TRBV5-8 to TRBJ1-2; 8 nucleotides match TRBD1. Per the germline V gene, CDR1 is SGHTS and CDR2 is YDEGEE. V shed 4 bases and J 3 bases; nucleotides not matched to a gene: 8. The CDR3 consists of 15 residues.

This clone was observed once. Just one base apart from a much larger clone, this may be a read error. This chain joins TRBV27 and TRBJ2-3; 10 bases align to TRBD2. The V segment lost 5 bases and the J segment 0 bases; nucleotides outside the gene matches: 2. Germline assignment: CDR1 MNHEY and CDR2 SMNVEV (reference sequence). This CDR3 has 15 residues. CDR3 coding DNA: TGTGCCAGCAGTAAGACTAGCGGGAGCACAGATACGCAGTATTTT. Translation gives CASSKTSGSTDTQYF.

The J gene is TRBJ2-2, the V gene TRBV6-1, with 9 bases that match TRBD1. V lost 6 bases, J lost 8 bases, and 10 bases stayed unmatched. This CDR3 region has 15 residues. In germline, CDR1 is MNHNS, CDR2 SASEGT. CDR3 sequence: CASRVTGGAAGELFF. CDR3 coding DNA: TGTGCCAGCAGAGTAACAGGGGGCGCAGCGGGGGAGCTGTTTTTT.

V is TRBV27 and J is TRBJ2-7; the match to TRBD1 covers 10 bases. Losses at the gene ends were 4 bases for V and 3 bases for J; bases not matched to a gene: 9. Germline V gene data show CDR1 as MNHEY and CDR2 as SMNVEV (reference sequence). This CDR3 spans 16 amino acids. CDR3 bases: TGTGCCAGCAGTTCCGTAACCGGGACAGGGGTCTACGAGCAGTACTTC. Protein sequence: CASSSVTGTGVYEQYF.

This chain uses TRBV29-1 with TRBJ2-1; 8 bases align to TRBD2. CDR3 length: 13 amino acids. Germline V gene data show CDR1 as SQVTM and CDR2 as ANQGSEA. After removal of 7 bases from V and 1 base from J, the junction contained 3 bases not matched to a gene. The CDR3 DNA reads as TGCAGCGCTGCTAGCGGGTCCTACAATGAGCAGTTCTTC. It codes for CSAASGSYNEQFF.

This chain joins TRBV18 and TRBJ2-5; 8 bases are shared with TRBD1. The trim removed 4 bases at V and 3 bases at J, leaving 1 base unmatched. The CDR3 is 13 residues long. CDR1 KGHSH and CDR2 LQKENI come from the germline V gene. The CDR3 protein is CASSRGQEETQYF. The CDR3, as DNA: TGTGCCAGCTCACGGGGACAGGAAGAGACCCAGTACTTC.

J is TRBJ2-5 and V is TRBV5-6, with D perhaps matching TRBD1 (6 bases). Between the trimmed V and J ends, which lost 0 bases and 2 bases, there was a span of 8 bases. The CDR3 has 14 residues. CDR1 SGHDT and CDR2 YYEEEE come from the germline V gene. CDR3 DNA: TGTGCCAGCAGCTTGGGGGGGCGTCAAGAGACCCAGTACTTC. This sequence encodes CASSLGGRQETQYF.